This T cell receptor (beta chain) was captured by sequencing in a study of blood T cell repertoires in COVID-19 (TCRdb year 2020). About the investigation overall: Collaborator samples came from the United States, Italy and Spain and covered acute and convalescent phases of COVID-19. A freely available public database, intended as a resource for researchers studying the immune response to SARS-CoV-2, is where the repertoires were released. A de-identified subject ID, COVID-19 status, age in years and sex were almost always included in the sample metadata. Subjects who had been exposed to COVID-19, were actively infected with it, or had recovered from it provided the deeply sampled blood TCRbeta repertoires that made up the dataset. The prospective study material was composed of cDNA or gDNA derived from T cells, B-cell-depleted T cells, or PBMCs. Where HLA class I and class II types were available, the types were taken from metadata supplied by the sample provider, not from assay-based typing. Samples were obtained from the ongoing ImmuneRACE study (first 160 participants) and from over 1,000 subjects provided by 6 global collaborators. Broad study findings and their caveats: Clinical and demographic metadata were provided uncurated, with the amount varying by source and participant.

The immunoSEQ Assay, a bias-controlled multiplex PCR, was used to amplify TCRbeta CDR3 regions from genomic DNA. The paper's data handling went like this. The number of nucleated cells in each sample was estimated by amplification of reference gene primers within the assay. To quantify the absolute abundance of each unique TCRbeta CDR3 rearrangement, sequence reads were collapsed and filtered. For each sample, productive Simpson clonality was calculated as the square root of Simpson's diversity index across productive rearrangements. Not all clones reach the TCRdb copy of this immuneACCESS table, which keeps in-frame sequences only. Checked studies attribute under half of the gap to unresolved V genes and leave the rest unexplained. V, J and clone size are those of that table, while D and trimming were read from the DNA. This sample lists roughly 230,000 clones; around 83% were detected once. 6% to 9.5% of the sample is held by the ten biggest clonotypes.

Cut back by 2 bases and 2 bases, the V and J ends lie 5 bases apart. From cysteine to phenylalanine, the CDR3 is 12 amino acids long. The CDR3 DNA has 36 bases and is translated from base 1. The germline V gene encodes CDR1 GTSNPN and CDR2 SVGIG (reference sequence). Whole blood was collected in K2EDTA tubes by collaborating institutions according to the institutions' own protocols. For TCRbeta analysis, collaborators shipped samples in one of three forms: frozen whole blood, isolated PBMCs, or DNA extracted from either of those sample types. A word on this clone: The clone's antigen remains unknown. No clone much larger than this one lies a single base away; base qualities are absent.

This chain joins TRBV30 to TRBJ2-3; no D segment can be confidently identified. The receptor's source is a woman between 50 and 59 years old with acute or convalescent COVID-19. The sequenced sample was peripheral blood. Read as DNA, the sequence is TGTGCCTGGAGTCTCCTCACAGATACGCAGTATTTT. This translates into CAWSLLTDTQYF.